The clone carrying this T cell receptor (beta chain) was counted at least ten times. Its antigen is not known. Newly diagnosed hyperthyroidism, duration under 2 months, in patients aged 18 to 65. This sample stems from a study of T cells in Graves' hyperthyroidism and ophthalmopathy. Study-wide context: Peripheral blood draws took place at initial diagnosis, ahead of any treatment.

V was pared by 0 bases and J by 0 bases, with 7 bases between. The CDR3 consists of 16 residues. Germline assignment: CDR1 SGHRS and CDR2 YFSETQ. Study outcomes and limitations: Using 13 V-J features, a model discriminated ophthalmopathy from stable hyperthyroidism. The model foresaw ophthalmopathy a median around seven months prior to onset.

What was amplified from RNA transcripts were TCR beta CDR3 regions. A first-round RT-PCR of the TCR CDR3 used the HTBI primer set. One entry per CDR3 protein results from TCRdb running MiXCR on the multiplex PCR reads. The repertoire holds about 510,000 distinct CDR3 sequences, 12% to 15% seen once, with approximately 15% in the top ten. The chain recombines TRBV5-1 with TRBJ2-6; D perhaps matches TRBD2 (5 bases). Sequenced input: blood. This receptor was taken from a woman aged 35 to 49 with Graves' hyperthyroidism. CDR3 nucleotide sequence: TGCGCCAGCAGCTTGGCCGGGGTCTCTGGGGCCAACGTCCTGACTTTC. Its translation: CASSLAGVSGANVLTF.